What follows describes a single T cell receptor beta chain. This clone was detected a few times. This clone's antigen is unknown. Base qualities are missing; no much larger clone stands one base away. The CDR3 holds 17 amino acids from the cysteine to the phenylalanine. This entry keeps only the CDR3 DNA: 51 bases, framed from base 1. CDR1 and CDR2 are read off the germline V gene (reference sequence) as SEHNR and FQNEAQ. The V end gives up 5 bases and the J end 4 bases, leaving 15 bases in the junction not matched to a gene. This entry comes from a study of cutaneous CD30+ T cell lymphoproliferative disorder and hepatitis E (dated by TCRdb to between 2018 and 2020). Libraries came from the immunoSEQ multiplex PCR assay. This is the immuneACCESS table as TCRdb keeps it, with only in-frame sequences that have V and J called. A part of the clones is gone; compared with another copy, unresolved V genes explain less than half, and the rest is unexplained. For this sample the table gives fewer than 9,500 clones, of which approximately 74% were detected only once. The ten biggest clones cover less than 1.2% of the sample.

The source is a human donor with a cutaneous T cell lymphoproliferative disorder associated with hepatitis E virus. This chain joins TRBV7-9 to TRBJ2-5; the central 8 bases match TRBD1. Material: blood. In nucleotides, the sequence is TGTGCCAGCAGCCCCAGGATTGGGCAGGGGGCGAGAGAGACCCAGTACTTC. This is translated as CASSPRIGQGARETQYF.